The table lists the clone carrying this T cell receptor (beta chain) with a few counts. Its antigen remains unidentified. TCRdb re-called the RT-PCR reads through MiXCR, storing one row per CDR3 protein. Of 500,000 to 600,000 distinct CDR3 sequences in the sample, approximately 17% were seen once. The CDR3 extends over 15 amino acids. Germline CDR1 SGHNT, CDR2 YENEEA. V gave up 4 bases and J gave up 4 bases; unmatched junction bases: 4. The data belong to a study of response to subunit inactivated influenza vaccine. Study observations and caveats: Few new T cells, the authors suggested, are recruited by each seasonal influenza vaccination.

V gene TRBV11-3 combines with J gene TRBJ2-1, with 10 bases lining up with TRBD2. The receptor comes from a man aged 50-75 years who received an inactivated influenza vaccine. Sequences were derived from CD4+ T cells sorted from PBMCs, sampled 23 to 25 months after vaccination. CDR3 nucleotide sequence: TGTGCCAGCAGCTCCGGACTAGCGGAGTACAATGAGCAGTTCTTC. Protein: CASSSGLAEYNEQFF. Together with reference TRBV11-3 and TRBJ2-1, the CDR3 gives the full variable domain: EAGVVQSPRYKIIEKKQPVAFWCNPISGHNTLYWYLQNLGQGPELLIRYENEEAVDDSQLPKDRFSAERLKGVDSTLKIQPAELGDSAVYLCASSSGLAEYNEQFFGPGTRLTVL.